This T cell receptor (beta chain) came from a study of T cell responses to AZD1222 COVID-19 vaccine. Overall study findings and caveats: Nearly half of spike-specific TCRs reportedly target unmutated variant regions. Donors skewed white British and female; clonal diversity was possibly underestimated.

A word on this clone: What it binds is unknown.

This table comes from immunoSEQ multiplex PCR, and its TCRdb copy is limited to in-frame clones, with some not included. Of over 90,000 clones in the sample, 92% were seen once. V lost 3 bases and J lost 2, with 10 bases in between. Germline V gene data show CDR1 as LGHDT and CDR2 as YNNKEL (reference sequence). The CDR3 covers 14 residues. The sequenced sample was peripheral blood, obtained 28 days after the second AZD1222 dose. This clonotype was sampled from an adult who received the AZD1222 COVID-19 vaccine. The rearrangement links TRBV3-1 (or the pseudogene TRBV3-2) to TRBJ1-1; D is uncertain. Written as DNA, the CDR3 is TGTGCCAGCAGCCAGGGGTCCGAAAACACTGAAGCTTTCTTT. The encoded protein is CASSQGSENTEAFF.